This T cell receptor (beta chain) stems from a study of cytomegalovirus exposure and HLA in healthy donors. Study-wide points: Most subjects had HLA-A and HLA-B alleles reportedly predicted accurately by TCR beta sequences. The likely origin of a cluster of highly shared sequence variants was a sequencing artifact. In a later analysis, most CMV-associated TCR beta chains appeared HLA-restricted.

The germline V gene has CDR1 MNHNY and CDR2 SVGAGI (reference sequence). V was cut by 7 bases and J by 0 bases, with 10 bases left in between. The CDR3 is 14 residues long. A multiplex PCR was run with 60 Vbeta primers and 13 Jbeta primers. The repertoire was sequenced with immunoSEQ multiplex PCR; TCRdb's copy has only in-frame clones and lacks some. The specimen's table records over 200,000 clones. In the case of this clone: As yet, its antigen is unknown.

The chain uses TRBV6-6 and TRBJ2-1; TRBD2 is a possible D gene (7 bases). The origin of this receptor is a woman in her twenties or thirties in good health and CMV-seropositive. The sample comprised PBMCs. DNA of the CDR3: TGTGCCAGCACTAGGGGGGGCTCCTACAATGAGCAGTTCTTC. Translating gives CASTRGGSYNEQFF.